The 26 T cell receptor beta chains below were found in one sample sequenced in a study of blood T cells in healthy people across ages. A J-beta primer mix and a sample-barcoded 5' primer were used in a second PCR of roughly 7 to 12 cycles. TCRdb re-called the 5' RACE reads with MiXCR, one entry per CDR3 protein. The table records 1.4 million to 1.5 million distinct CDR3 sequences, about 40% of them present only once. The sample consisted of blood. The receptors here all came from a woman aged 18 to 35 in good health.

The V gene is TRBV4-2, the J gene TRBJ2-7; no firm D call. CDR3 size: 13 residues. With 3 bases removed from V and 4 bases from J, the gap between germline ends came to 10 bases. CDR1 LGHNA and CDR2 YNFKEQ come from the germline V gene. The CDR3 region is CASSHDTLYEQYF. CDR3 nucleotides: TGTGCCAGCAGCCACGACACTCTATACGAGCAGTACTTC.

This clonotype has only a few counts. This chain connects TRBV4-1 to TRBJ2-3, with D maybe TRBD2 (6 bases). V was cut by 3 bases and J by 0 bases, with 22 bases left in between. Germline V lookup: CDR1 MGHRA, CDR2 YSYEKL. The length of the CDR3 is 19 residues. CDR3 amino acids: CASSQLPGLLHSSTDTQYF. The CDR3 DNA reads TGCGCCAGCAGCCAGTTACCGGGACTCCTACACTCTAGCACAGATACGCAGTATTTT.

This clonotype was observed a handful of times. The chain recombines TRBV3-1 with TRBJ2-1; D possibly uses TRBD1 or TRBD2 (6 bases each). The germline CDR1 and CDR2 sequences are LGHDT and YNNKEL (reference sequence). V lost 1 base, J lost 15 bases, and 13 bases lay in between. The CDR3 runs to 12 residues. The CDR3 region is CASSQARGARFF. As DNA, the CDR3 is TGTGCCAGCAGCCAAGCTAGGGGGGCCAGGTTCTTC.

The sample holds a few counts of this clonotype. The chain has TRBV10-3 and TRBJ2-7; tentatively, D is TRBD1 (5 bases). Trimming shortened V by 0 bases and J by 6 bases, and 12 bases separated the two germline ends. Germline lookup yields CDR1 ENHRY and CDR2 SYGVKD. The length of the CDR3 is 14 residues. CDR3 sequence: CAISESVGRVEQYF. CDR3 sequence (DNA): TGTGCCATCAGTGAGTCGGTGGGCAGGGTCGAGCAGTACTTC.

The DNA for the CDR3 is TGTGCCTGGACCACGGGACTAGCGAACTACGAGCAGTACTTC. Its translation is CAWTTGLANYEQYF. The chain links TRBV30 to TRBJ2-7; TRBD2 agrees at 10 bases. V trimming: 4 bases; J trimming: 3 bases; junction bases outside the gene matches: 6. Germline loops: CDR1 GTSNPN, CDR2 SVGIG (reference sequence). The CDR3 is made up of 14 amino acids.

This clonotype turned up a few times. This chain connects TRBV28 to TRBJ2-6; 8 bases align to TRBD1. V was clipped by 5 bases and J by 0 bases; unmatched bases: 18. There are 21 residues in the CDR3. Germline CDR1 is MDHEN and CDR2 is SYDVKM. CDR3 bases: TGTGCCAGCAGTCCCATAATCGGGACAGGCCGTAGGAGCTCTGGGGCCAACGTCCTGACTTTC. This gives the protein CASSPIIGTGRRSSGANVLTF.

At least ten counts were recorded for this clonotype. This rearrangement joins TRBV3-1 to TRBJ2-3; D is unclear. Trimming took 3 bases from V and 3 from J, leaving 1 base between them. The germline V gene has CDR1 LGHDT and CDR2 YNNKEL (reference sequence). CDR3 size: 11 residues. Here the CDR3 reads CASSQTDTQYF. DNA for the CDR3: TGTGCCAGCAGCCAGACAGATACGCAGTATTTT.

The V gene is TRBV4-1, the J gene TRBJ2-7, with D perhaps being TRBD1 or TRBD2 (6 bases each). From germline, CDR1 is MGHRA and CDR2 YSYEKL. Trimming removed 4 bases from V and 7 bases from J, with 17 bases in between. The CDR3 extends over 14 amino acids. The CDR3 DNA follows: TGCGCCAGCAGCCCCGAAAAGGGGGGTCGGGAGCAGTACTTC. Translation: CASSPEKGGREQYF.

In this sample, this clonotype turned up many times. This sequence joins TRBV20-1 and TRBJ1-2; D not certain. Trimming pared 2 bases from V and 0 bases from J, leaving 1 base between. Germline V lookup: CDR1 DFQATT, CDR2 SNEGSKA (reference sequence). The CDR3 runs to 11 residues. The CDR3 here is CSARPNYGYTF. The CDR3 DNA sequence: TGCAGTGCTAGACCTAACTATGGCTACACCTTC.

The CDR3 protein is CASSGFLAGADTQYF. CDR3 bases: TGTGCCAGCAGTGGTTTCCTAGCGGGGGCAGATACGCAGTATTTT. The rearrangement uses TRBV2 and TRBJ2-3, with 10 nucleotides matching TRBD2. V was pared by 4 bases and J by 4 bases, with 5 bases of the junction left unmatched. The CDR3 loop spans 15 amino acids. From germline, CDR1 is SNHLY and CDR2 FYNNEI.

This chain links TRBV7-2 with TRBJ2-1, with 12 bases identical to TRBD1. The CDR3 sequence is 20 residues long. Germline lookup yields CDR1 SGHTA and CDR2 FQGNSA. Trimming removed 3 bases from V and 0 bases from J; junction bases left unmatched: 12. The CDR3 sequence: CASSFRDRGRTKSSYNEQFF. The CDR3 DNA sequence: TGTGCCAGCAGCTTCCGGGACAGGGGGCGGACGAAAAGCTCCTACAATGAGCAGTTCTTC.

The J gene is TRBJ2-7, the V gene TRBV6-1; D is ambiguous. Germline loops: CDR1 MNHNS, CDR2 SASEGT. This CDR3 has 14 amino acids. V was pared by 1 base and J by 0 bases, with 7 bases between. The CDR3 here is CASSEVQASYEQYF. CDR3 coding DNA: TGTGCCAGCAGTGAAGTGCAGGCCTCCTACGAGCAGTACTTC.

For this clonotype: Relative to the germline gene, one junction end is altered; a read error may explain this. This chain connects TRBV14 to TRBJ2-5; tentatively, D is TRBD1 (6 bases). The CDR3 has 14 residues. The V gene's germline CDR1 is SGHDN and CDR2 FVKESK. CDR3 region: CVSSLQGFQETQYF. The CDR3 DNA reads TGTGTCAGCAGCCTTCAGGGGTTCCAAGAGACCCAGTACTTC.

The chain has TRBV7-2 and TRBJ2-5, with 10 bases aligning to TRBD2. With V trimmed by 5 bases and J by 11 bases, 20 bases remained unmatched. Germline assignment: CDR1 SGHTA and CDR2 FQGNSA. This CDR3 region has 17 residues. CDR3 DNA: TGTGCCAGCAGCGCTTTTCCAGCGGGAGGGGCCTACAATGAGCAGTACTTC. Translated, it gives CASSAFPAGGAYNEQYF.

This chain uses TRBV2 with TRBJ2-6; D possibly corresponds to TRBD2 (5 bases). The CDR3 is made up of 16 amino acids. Germline V gene sequence: CDR1 SNHLY, CDR2 FYNNEI. V dropped 7 bases and J dropped 2 bases, with 15 bases sitting between them. CDR3 protein: CASTPSRAPGANVLTF. The DNA of the CDR3 is TGTGCCAGCACCCCCTCGAGGGCTCCTGGGGCCAACGTCCTGACTTTC.

This clonotype was observed a few times. The rearrangement links TRBV24-1 to TRBJ2-1, with 7 bases aligning to TRBD1. Trimming took 7 bases from V and 8 from J; bases not matched to a gene: 7. Germline CDR1 and CDR2: KGHDR and SFDVKD. This CDR3 has 13 amino acids. The DNA of the CDR3 is TGTGCCACCAGCGACTTCACAGGGGATGAGCAGTTCTTC. This encodes CATSDFTGDEQFF.

The chain uses TRBV7-8 and TRBJ1-2; 9 bases line up with TRBD1. Germline V gene lookup returns CDR1 SGHVS and CDR2 FQNEAQ. With 5 bases clipped from V and 4 bases from J, the junction kept 14 bases outside the gene matches. The CDR3 is 17 residues long. The CDR3 nucleotides are TGTGCCAGCAGCCTCTCCCCCCCCGGGACAGGGCCCTATGGCTACACCTTC. It translates to CASSLSPPGTGPYGYTF.

The chain employs TRBV2 and TRBJ2-1, with a possible D match to TRBD2 (6 bases). The germline V gene has CDR1 SNHLY and CDR2 FYNNEI. V lost 10 bases and J 4 bases, leaving 17 bases between the germline ends. The CDR3 consists of 14 residues. The CDR3 region is CATTSGGRYNEQFF. CDR3 nucleotides: TGTGCCACCACAAGCGGAGGGAGGTACAATGAGCAGTTCTTC. Full variable domain (remainder filled in from reference TRBV2 and TRBJ2-1): EPEVTQTPSHQVTQMGQEVILRCVPISNHLYFYWYRQILGQKVEFLVSFYNNEISEKSEIFDDQFSVERPDGSNFTLKIRSTKLEDSAMYFCATTSGGRYNEQFFGPGTRLTVL.

V usage is TRBV20-1 and J usage is TRBJ2-3; the match to TRBD2 covers 10 bases. Germline trimming cut 3 bases from V and 3 bases from J; bases unmatched to any gene: 6. The germline CDR1 and CDR2 sequences are DFQATT and SNEGSKA (reference sequence). The CDR3 covers 15 residues. In DNA form, the CDR3 reads TGCAGTGCTAGCCGGACTAGCGGAAAAACAGATACGCAGTATTTT. Translated, it gives CSASRTSGKTDTQYF.

Only a few counts were recorded for this clonotype. V gene TRBV4-2 combines with J gene TRBJ2-1, with TRBD2 as a possible D gene (6 bases). This CDR3 is 18 amino acids long. The germline V gene encodes CDR1 LGHNA and CDR2 YNFKEQ. Trimming took 1 base from V and 0 from J, leaving 16 bases between them. The CDR3 sequence is CASSQGAGGTSSYNEQFF. The CDR3 coding sequence is TGTGCCAGCAGCCAAGGAGCCGGGGGAACCAGCTCCTACAATGAGCAGTTCTTC.

This clonotype was seen a handful of times. The gene calls are TRBV4-1 and TRBJ2-1, with 7 bases identical to TRBD2. Germline V CDR1 and CDR2: MGHRA, YSYEKL. Losses at the gene ends were 1 base for V and 5 bases for J; bases not matched to a gene: 5. CDR3 length equals 15 residues. The CDR3 DNA follows: TGCGCCAGCAGCCAAGTTTTAAGCGGGGACAATGAGCAGTTCTTC. Amino acids: CASSQVLSGDNEQFF.

About this clonotype: One end of the junction does not line up with germline, which may come from a read error. This chain links TRBV5-1 with TRBJ2-1; 7 bases line up with TRBD1. TRBJ2-7 matches the DNA end more closely, so the J call is doubtful. CDR3 length: 16 residues. The V gene's germline CDR1 is SGHRS and CDR2 YFSETQ. The CDR3 DNA is TGCGCCGGCAGCTTGGACAGGCTGAGCTCCTACAATGAGCAGTACTTC. This translates into CAGSLDRLSSYNEQYF.

This clonotype was observed a few times. The chain's CDR3 is CASSHPEGDSYNEQFF. Here the CDR3 DNA reads TGCGCCAGCAGCCACCCAGAGGGGGACTCCTACAATGAGCAGTTCTTC. V usage is TRBV4-1 and J usage is TRBJ2-1; tentative D call: TRBD1 (6 bases). Looked up from germline, CDR1 is MGHRA and CDR2 is YSYEKL. V gave up 3 bases and J gave up 0 bases, with 12 bases separating them. This CDR3 spans 16 amino acids.

The CDR3 spells CASSSHQGQRYRLNTEAFF. DNA of the CDR3: TGTGCCAGCAGCTCCCATCAGGGCCAGAGGTACCGATTGAACACTGAAGCTTTCTTT. The chain uses TRBV7-2 and TRBJ1-1; tentative D call: TRBD1 (5 bases). Germline values: CDR1 SGHTA, CDR2 FQGNSA. Trimming stripped 4 bases from V and 0 bases from J, with 24 bases between. The CDR3 extends over 19 amino acids.

The chain combines TRBV4-1 with TRBJ1-1; TRBD1 aligns across 9 bases. Looked up from germline, CDR1 is MGHRA and CDR2 is YSYEKL. Germline trimming cut 5 bases from V and 0 bases from J; bases unmatched to any gene: 7. This CDR3 is built from 16 residues. Here the CDR3 reads CASSAGQGRMNTEAFF. In nucleotides, the CDR3 is TGCGCCAGCAGCGCCGGACAGGGGCGCATGAACACTGAAGCTTTCTTT.

This rearrangement joins TRBV25-1 to TRBJ2-1, with 7 bases that match TRBD2. Germline-derived CDR1 and CDR2 are MGHDK and SYGVNS. The length of the CDR3 is 16 residues. V lost 1 base and J lost 1; bases outside the gene matches: 4. In DNA, the CDR3 is TGTGCCAGCAGTGAATTGACGGGGGGATCCTACAATGAGCAGTTCTTC. Protein: CASSELTGGSYNEQFF.